Included here is one TCR beta chain sequence, with context. These data are taken from a study of blood T cell repertoires in COVID-19. Produced via immunoSEQ multiplex PCR; TCRdb's table is partial and in-frame only. The sample lists fewer than 500,000 clones; 88% were seen once. Germline V gene lookup returns CDR1 LGHNA and CDR2 YSLEER. This CDR3 comprises 16 residues. Trimming took off 1 base at V and 5 bases at J, with 17 bases between the two ends. This TCR came from a woman aged 30 to 39 with acute COVID-19. Sequenced sample: PBMCs or T cells enriched from blood (not recorded which). This chain uses TRBV4-3 with TRBJ2-5, with D tentatively TRBD2 (7 bases). CDR3 amino acids: CASSQVRSGGLETQYF. The DNA of the CDR3 is TGCGCCAGCAGCCAAGTCCGTTCGGGGGGCCTGGAGACCCAGTACTTC.